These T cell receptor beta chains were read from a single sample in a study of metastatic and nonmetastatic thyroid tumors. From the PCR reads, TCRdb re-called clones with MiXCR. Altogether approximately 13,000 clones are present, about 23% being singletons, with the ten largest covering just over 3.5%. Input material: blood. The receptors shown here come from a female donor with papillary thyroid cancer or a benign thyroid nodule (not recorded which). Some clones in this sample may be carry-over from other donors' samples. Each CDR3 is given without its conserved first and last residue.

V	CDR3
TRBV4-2	ASSQGWGYT
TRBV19	ASSIEGTGGFWNYGYT
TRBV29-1	SASQGVSSYEQY
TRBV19	ATGPGRLQPRH
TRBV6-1	ASSVTGDTGEQY
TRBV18	ASSPRQGGGYEQY
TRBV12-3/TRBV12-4	ASRWTGAGEQY
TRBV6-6	ASSYSRGRMVYGYT
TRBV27	ASSSRGLRNGETQY
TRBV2	ASSQDMNQPQH
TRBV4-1	ASSQGESPSYEQY
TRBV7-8	ASSSLAGDLDEQF
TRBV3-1	ASSQADPEGTGGPLSGNTIY